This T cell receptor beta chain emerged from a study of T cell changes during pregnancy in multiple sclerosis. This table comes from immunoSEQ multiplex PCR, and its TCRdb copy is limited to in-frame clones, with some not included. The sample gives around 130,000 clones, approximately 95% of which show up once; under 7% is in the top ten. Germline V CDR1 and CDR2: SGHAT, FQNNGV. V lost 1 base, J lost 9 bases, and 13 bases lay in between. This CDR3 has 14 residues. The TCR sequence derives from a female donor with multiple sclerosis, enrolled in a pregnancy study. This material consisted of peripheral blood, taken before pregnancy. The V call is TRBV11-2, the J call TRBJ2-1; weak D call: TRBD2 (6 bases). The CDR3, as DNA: TGTGCCAGCAGCTTAGGCGGGGCCGGGGGTGAGCAGTTCTTC. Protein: CASSLGGAGGEQFF.